This T cell receptor beta chain was retrieved from a study of beta chain features in type 1 diabetes. This clone turned up a few times. Its matching antigen is unknown. Of the isolated RNA, all was reverse transcribed, and so the sequenced material was expressed TCRB transcripts. Clones were sequenced by immunoSEQ multiplex PCR, and TCRdb holds only the in-frame ones, with some missing. There are roughly 310,000 clones in the sample; 8% to 13% occur only once, and 0.015% lies in the top ten. V was clipped by 0 bases and J by 4 bases; unmatched bases: 19. CDR3 size: 20 residues. Germline CDR1 is LGHNA and CDR2 is YSLEER. Study outcomes and limitations: Within the patient group, naive, central memory and Treg TCRB repertoires appeared more similar to each other than within healthy donors. PCR might preferentially amplify shorter templates, equally in patients and controls.

The sequence was collected from a woman in her twenties or thirties in good health. Input material: naive CD4+ T cells from blood. This chain links TRBV4-3 with TRBJ2-3; 7 bases map to TRBD1. The CDR3 DNA is TGCGCCAGCAGCCAAGATTTAGGCCGATGGGCGACAGGGCTCGCAGATACGCAGTATTTT. It codes for CASSQDLGRWATGLADTQYF.